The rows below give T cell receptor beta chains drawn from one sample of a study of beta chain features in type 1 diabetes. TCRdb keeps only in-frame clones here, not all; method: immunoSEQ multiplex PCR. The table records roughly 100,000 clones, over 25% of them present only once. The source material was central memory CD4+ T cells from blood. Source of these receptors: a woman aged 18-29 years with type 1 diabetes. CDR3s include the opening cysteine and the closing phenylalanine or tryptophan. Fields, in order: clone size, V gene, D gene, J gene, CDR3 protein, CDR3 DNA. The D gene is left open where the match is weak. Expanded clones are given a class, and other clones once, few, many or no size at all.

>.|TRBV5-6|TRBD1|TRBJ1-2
CASSMDRGTRGYTF
TGTGCCAGCAGCATGGACAGGGGAACGAGAGGCTACACCTTC
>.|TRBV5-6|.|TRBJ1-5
CASSRLQGSTYSNQPQHF
TGTGCCAGCAGCAGATTACAGGGAAGTACCTATAGCAATCAGCCCCAGCATTTT
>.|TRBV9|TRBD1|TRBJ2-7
CASSVGDRGYEQYF
TGTGCCAGCAGCGTAGGGGACAGGGGCTACGAGCAGTACTTC
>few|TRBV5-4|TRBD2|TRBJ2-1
CASSSTSGSKYNEQFF
TGTGCCAGCAGCTCGACTAGCGGGAGTAAATACAATGAGCAGTTCTTC
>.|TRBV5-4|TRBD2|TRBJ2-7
CASSSRRTSGSNKQYF
TGTGCCAGCAGCTCCCGACGGACTAGCGGGAGCAACAAGCAGTACTTC
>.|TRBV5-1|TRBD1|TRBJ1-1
CASSGLQGAGTEAFF
TGCGCCAGCAGCGGCCTACAGGGGGCAGGGACTGAAGCTTTCTTT
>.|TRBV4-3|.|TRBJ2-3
CASSQDRHTDTQYF
TGCGCCAGCAGCCAAGATCGACACACAGATACGCAGTATTTT
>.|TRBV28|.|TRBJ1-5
CASSFGGRGTMEPQHF
TGTGCCAGCAGTTTCGGTGGCAGGGGTACAATGGAGCCCCAGCATTTT
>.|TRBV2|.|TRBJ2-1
CASSDSISSYNEQFF
TGTGCCAGCAGTGACTCAATCAGCTCCTACAATGAGCAGTTCTTC
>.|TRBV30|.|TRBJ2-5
CAWSGGLQETQYF
TGTGCCTGGAGTGGGGGCTTACAAGAGACCCAGTACTTC
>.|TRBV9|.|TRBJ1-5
CASSPDAVPYQPQHF
TGTGCCAGCAGCCCTGACGCGGTCCCCTATCAGCCCCAGCATTTT
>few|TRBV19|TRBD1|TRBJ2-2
CASSPIGQGNTGELFF
TGTGCCAGTAGTCCTATCGGACAGGGGAACACCGGGGAGCTGTTTTTT
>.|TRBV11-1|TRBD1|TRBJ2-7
CASSRGGQGSYEQYF
TGTGCCAGCAGCCGAGGGGGACAGGGCTCCTACGAGCAGTACTTC
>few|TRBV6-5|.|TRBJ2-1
CASSSRVIYNEQFF
TGTGCCAGCAGTTCGAGGGTTATCTACAATGAGCAGTTCTTC
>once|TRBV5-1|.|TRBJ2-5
CASSLVGTPEETQYF
TGCGCCAGCAGCTTGGTAGGGACACCAGAAGAGACCCAGTACTTC
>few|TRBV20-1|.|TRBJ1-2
CRLGGDYGYTF
TGCAGATTGGGGGGAGACTATGGCTACACCTTC
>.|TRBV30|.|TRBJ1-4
CAWSTGNEKLFF
TGTGCCTGGAGTACAGGGAACGAAAAACTGTTTTTT
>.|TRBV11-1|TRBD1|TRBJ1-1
CASSLGPGGRRTEAFF
TGTGCCAGCAGCTTGGGGCCAGGGGGACGTCGGACTGAAGCTTTCTTT
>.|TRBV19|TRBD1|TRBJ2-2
CASSIGQGRGNTGELFF
TGTGCCAGTAGTATAGGACAGGGTAGGGGGAACACCGGGGAGCTGTTTTTT
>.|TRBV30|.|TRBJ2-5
CAWSVLGRETQYF
TGTGCCTGGAGTGTACTGGGGCGAGAGACCCAGTACTTC
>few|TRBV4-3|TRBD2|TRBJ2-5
CASSPGTSGRLAGETQYF
TGCGCCAGCAGCCCAGGCACTAGCGGGAGGTTGGCTGGAGAGACCCAGTACTTC
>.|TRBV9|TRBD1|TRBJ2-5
CASSVGDRSLGETQYF
TGTGCCAGCAGCGTGGGGGACAGGTCCTTGGGGGAGACCCAGTACTTC
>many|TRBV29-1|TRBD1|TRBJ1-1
CSVDRATEAFF
TGCAGCGTGGACAGGGCCACTGAAGCTTTCTTT